One T cell receptor (beta chain) is described in this entry. Its antigen is undetermined. The data were taken from a study of cytomegalovirus exposure and HLA in healthy donors. Germline CDR1 is SNHLY and CDR2 is FYNNEI. There are 14 residues in the CDR3. The V end lost 5 bases, the J end lost 3 bases, and 14 bases lay between the germline ends. Primers for the PCR totalled 60 Vbeta and 13 Jbeta. Sequencing used immunoSEQ multiplex PCR; TCRdb keeps in-frame clones, though not all of them. The top ten clones hold 3.2% of a sample with 99,000 or so clones, 69% of them seen once. Study observations and caveats: Apparent HLA restriction characterized most CMV-associated TCR beta chains in a later analysis. Reported results showed that the classifier diagnosed cytomegalovirus status with high specificity and sensitivity. Later analysis identified about 17,000 TCR beta sequences associated with HLA alleles, using a false discovery rate threshold of 0.05.

The sequencing sample was made of PBMCs. This TCR was recovered from a man younger than 40 in good health and CMV-seronegative. The rearrangement uses TRBV2 and TRBJ2-7; maybe TRBD2 (6 bases). This CDR3 is CASSRGAGGYEQYF. CDR3 in DNA: TGTGCCAGCAGTCGAGGGGCCGGGGGCTACGAGCAGTACTTC.